This T cell receptor beta chain was sequenced during a study of OX40 agonist ivuxolimab in advanced cancers. Study information: At 65% to 85% male, the cohort had a mean age of 60 years, ranging from about 20 to 79. People who had prior anti-PD-1, anti-PD-L1 or anti-CTLA-4 therapy could take part, and around 39% had some. Study-level points and caveats: Clonal expansion among partial responders at 0.1-3.0 mg/kg ranked near the lowest. At 0.1 to 3.0 mg/kg and by week 6, CD4+ and CD8+ T cells in the blood had expanded clonally.

TCRdb's copy holds only in-frame clones and misses some; the assay was immunoSEQ multiplex PCR. Of approximately 25,000 clones in the sample, approximately 91% were seen once. As to this clone: The target antigen is unknown.

The TCR sequence derives from an adult with an advanced solid tumor such as melanoma, head and neck, liver or kidney cancer. The sample in question was CD4+ or CD8+ T cells sorted from blood, obtained in a trial of the OX40 agonist ivuxolimab.

DNA for the CDR3: TGTGCCAGCAGTGAAGCGCTTCGTATACCAAACCAAGAGACCCAGTACTTC. This sequence encodes CASSEALRIPNQETQYF. V usage is TRBV6-1 and J usage is TRBJ2-5; D unclear. Per germline, CDR1 MNHNS and CDR2 SASEGT. V lost 0 bases and J lost 0, with 14 bases in between. This CDR3 spans 17 amino acids.